The rows below give T cell receptor beta chains drawn from one sample of a study of tumor and adjacent non-tumor tissue in lung cancer. TCRdb itself ran the multiplex PCR reads through MiXCR, one entry per CDR3 protein. Of about 200,000 distinct CDR3 sequences in the sample, 71% are singletons; the top ten hold 20% to 25%. Material for sequencing was lung tumor tissue. These TCRs come from a man in his fifties or sixties with non-small cell lung cancer. Each CDR3 is given without its conserved first and last residue. Expanded clones are given a class, and other clones once, few, many or no size at all.

J: TRBJ1-1
size: many
V: TRBV20-1
length: 11
CDR3: SARGTLNTEAF

J: TRBJ2-5
size: -
V: TRBV11-1
length: 11
CDR3: ASSFTGEETRY

J: TRBJ2-3
size: -
V: TRBV6-6
length: 13
CDR3: ASSYFGRSTDTQY

J: TRBJ2-5
size: many
V: TRBV6-1
length: 12
CDR3: ASRWEMGSETQY

J: TRBJ2-1
size: -
V: TRBV20-1
length: 15
CDR3: SVRDQQLSGPGNEQI

J: TRBJ1-2
size: few
V: TRBV12-5
length: 12
CDR3: ASGSDSTRYGYT

J: TRBJ1-2
size: -
V: TRBV5-1
length: 13
CDR3: ASSGRTSIGYGYT

J: TRBJ1-2
size: -
V: TRBV6-5
length: 13
CDR3: ASSTVRAPNYGYT

J: TRBJ1-4
size: -
V: TRBV6-5
length: 9
CDR3: TSSLGEKLF

J: TRBJ2-7
size: many
V: TRBV12-3/TRBV12-4
length: 12
CDR3: ASSPPGQLYEQY

J: TRBJ1-1
size: -
V: TRBV20-1
length: 10
CDR3: SARDLLTEAF

J: TRBJ1-6
size: -
V: TRBV11-2
length: 13
CDR3: ASSLDTGGFSPLR

J: TRBJ1-5
size: many
V: TRBV20-1
length: 12
CDR3: SARGQGWNQPQH

J: TRBJ1-1
size: -
V: TRBV10-2
length: 11
CDR3: ASSRDRVPEAF

J: TRBJ2-1
size: -
V: TRBV4-1
length: 16
CDR3: ASSQGPRGAGVPNEQF

J: TRBJ1-1
size: -
V: TRBV6-2/TRBV6-3
length: 11
CDR3: ARNDGSNTEAF

J: TRBJ2-1
size: -
V: TRBV5-1
length: 13
CDR3: TSSLVGGTYNEQF

J: TRBJ1-6
size: -
V: TRBV10-3
length: 13
CDR3: AIREDSYLGSLLH

J: TRBJ2-7
size: -
V: TRBV11-3
length: 13
CDR3: ASSPWPGKKKEQY

J: TRBJ2-5
size: -
V: TRBV20-1
length: 12
CDR3: NARVPVTKETQY

J: TRBJ1-4
size: -
V: TRBV13
length: 17
CDR3: ASSSRPGGPLTGDEKVF

J: TRBJ1-2
size: -
V: TRBV11-3
length: 11
CDR3: AISLTSNYGYT

J: TRBJ2-5
size: -
V: TRBV7-8
length: 9
CDR3: TMGLGETQY

J: TRBJ2-1
size: -
V: TRBV10-2
length: 11
CDR3: ASRGACYNEQF

J: TRBJ2-3
size: few
V: TRBV11-3
length: 15
CDR3: ASSPSGLAAGTDTQY

J: TRBJ2-3
size: few
V: TRBV12-3/TRBV12-4
length: 13
CDR3: ASSHPAGGTDTQY

J: TRBJ2-3
size: once
V: TRBV20-1
length: 14
CDR3: SARLSGTSRPDTQY

J: TRBJ1-5
size: once
V: TRBV6-6
length: 13
CDR3: ASSYPNRENQPHH

J: TRBJ2-5
size: -
V: TRBV20-1
length: 15
CDR3: STRPYPLGLAGETQY

J: TRBJ2-3
size: -
V: TRBV6-1
length: 13
CDR3: ASSEGAGTTYTQY

J: TRBJ2-6
size: -
V: TRBV11-3
length: 14
CDR3: ASSLQGSSGANVLT

J: TRBJ2-5
size: -
V: TRBV20-1
length: 12
CDR3: NARDLQGVKIQY

J: TRBJ2-7
size: -
V: TRBV20-1
length: 9
CDR3: SPWGGDEQY

J: TRBJ2-2
size: -
V: TRBV6-1
length: 13
CDR3: ASLTGGTYSGDLF

J: TRBJ2-1
size: -
V: TRBV5-6
length: 15
CDR3: ASSSRLGTSFVNEQF

J: TRBJ2-7
size: -
V: TRBV6-1
length: 13
CDR3: ASSESFVQAYEQN